What follows describes a single T cell receptor beta chain. Measured with immunoSEQ multiplex PCR; TCRdb has only the in-frame clones, and not every one. The repertoire holds tens of thousands of clones, with over 85% as singletons. Germline V gives CDR1 MDHEN, CDR2 SYDVKM. V was pared by 5 bases and J by 3 bases, with 7 bases of the junction left unmatched. The CDR3 is 14 residues long. This specimen belongs to a study of T cell changes during pregnancy in multiple sclerosis. Specimen: CD8+ T cells from peripheral blood mononuclear cells, collected in the second trimester of pregnancy. The chain links TRBV28 to TRBJ2-7, with 7 bases aligning to TRBD2. The source of this sequence is a female donor in good health, enrolled as a control in a pregnancy study. The CDR3 coding sequence is TGTGCCAGCAGTACCGGGACTACTGGCTACGAGCAGTACTTC. Translating gives CASSTGTTGYEQYF.